The text below deals with one T cell receptor (beta chain). The length of the CDR3 is 16 residues. Germline CDR1 and CDR2: SGHNT and YYREEE (reference sequence). V lost 4 bases to trimming and J lost 8 bases, with 21 bases between them. Clones were sequenced by immunoSEQ multiplex PCR, and TCRdb holds only the in-frame ones, with some missing. The sample contains some 93,000 clones, roughly 92% of which appear only once. The data are from a study of T cell changes during pregnancy in multiple sclerosis. Sequencing used peripheral blood, obtained after pregnancy. This rearrangement joins TRBV5-4 to TRBJ1-4, with D possibly matching TRBD1 (5 bases). The sequence came from a female donor with multiple sclerosis, enrolled in a pregnancy study. Here the CDR3 reads CASSPEEGLLSEKLFF. For the CDR3, the DNA is TGTGCCAGCAGCCCGGAGGAGGGGCTGCTTTCAGAAAAACTGTTTTTT.